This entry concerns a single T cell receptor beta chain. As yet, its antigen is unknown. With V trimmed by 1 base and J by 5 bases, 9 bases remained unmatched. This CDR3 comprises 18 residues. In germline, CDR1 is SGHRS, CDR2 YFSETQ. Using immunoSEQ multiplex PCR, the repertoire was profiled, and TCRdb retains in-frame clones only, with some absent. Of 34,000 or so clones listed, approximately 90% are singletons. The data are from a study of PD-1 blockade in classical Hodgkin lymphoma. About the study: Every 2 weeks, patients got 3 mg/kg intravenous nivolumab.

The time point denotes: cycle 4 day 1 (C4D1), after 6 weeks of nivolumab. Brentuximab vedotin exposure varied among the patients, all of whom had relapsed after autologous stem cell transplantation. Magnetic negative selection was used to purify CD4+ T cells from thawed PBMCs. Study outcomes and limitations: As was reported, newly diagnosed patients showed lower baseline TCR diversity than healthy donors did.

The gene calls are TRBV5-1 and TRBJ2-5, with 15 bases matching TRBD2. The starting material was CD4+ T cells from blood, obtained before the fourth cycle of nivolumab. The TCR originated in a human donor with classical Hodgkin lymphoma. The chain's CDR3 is CASSLRGTSGRQGETQYF. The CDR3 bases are TGCGCCAGCAGCTTGAGAGGGACTAGCGGGAGGCAGGGGGAGACCCAGTACTTC.